Shown below are 2 T cell receptor beta chains from a single sample sequenced in a study of cytomegalovirus exposure and HLA in healthy donors. The PCR made use of 60 Vbeta and 13 Jbeta primers. Profiled with immunoSEQ multiplex PCR; TCRdb holds only in-frame clones, not every one. The sample consists of approximately 150,000 clones, roughly 80% of them appearing once. Sequencing used PBMCs. These receptors were taken from a man younger than 35 in good health and CMV-seropositive.

In its sample, this clone was seen once. The chain uses TRBV6-5 and TRBJ1-1, with D uncertain. The CDR3 has 15 residues. From germline, CDR1 is MNHEY and CDR2 SVGAGI. Deletions cut 6 bases from V and 7 bases from J, with 21 bases between. CDR3 nucleotide sequence: TGTGCCAGCAGGCCACTTAGGCTACGAGGCGGTGAAGCTTTCTTT. Protein sequence: CASRPLRLRGGEAFF.

The table lists this clone with a count of one. V is TRBV9 and J is TRBJ1-2; D possibly corresponds to TRBD1 (5 bases). The germline CDR1 and CDR2 sequences are SGDLS and YYNGEE. V shed 0 bases and J shed 2 bases, with 8 bases lying between them. There are 14 residues in the CDR3. The CDR3 DNA follows: TGTGCCAGCAGCGTAGGGCAGGGAAACTATGGCTACACCTTC. Protein: CASSVGQGNYGYTF.